These 23 T cell receptor beta chains came from one sample sequenced in a study of blood T cell repertoires in COVID-19. TCRdb's table, derived via immunoSEQ multiplex PCR, lists solely in-frame clones and lacks some. This sample has some 45,000 clones; roughly four fifths occur once, and the top ten carry more than 20%. Specimen: peripheral blood. The receptor source for this set is a woman aged 60-70 years with acute or convalescent COVID-19.

J is TRBJ1-2 and V is TRBV27; possible D gene TRBD1, 5 bases. V shed 2 bases and J shed 0 bases, with 10 bases lying between them. The CDR3 contains 15 residues. Germline loops: CDR1 MNHEY, CDR2 SMNVEV (reference sequence). Here the CDR3 DNA reads TGTGCCAGCAGTTTAGACACAGGAGCTAACTATGGCTACACCTTC. This gives the protein CASSLDTGANYGYTF.

The gene calls are TRBV9 and TRBJ1-2; 8 bases are a match to TRBD1. V shed 6 bases and J 8 bases; nucleotides not matched to a gene: 6. There are 12 residues in the CDR3. Germline V CDR1 and CDR2: SGDLS, YYNGEE. The CDR3 DNA reads as TGTGCCAGCAACACTCAGGGGGCGGGCTACACCTTC. Protein: CASNTQGAGYTF.

This clone is a singleton in its sample. The chain links TRBV5-4 to TRBJ1-4, with D unclear. The CDR3 is 14 residues long. CDR1 is SGHNT, CDR2 YYREEE, per germline (reference sequence). Trimming took 0 bases from V and 6 from J, leaving 9 bases between them. The CDR3 sequence: CASSLGQDDEKLFF. DNA of the CDR3: TGTGCCAGCAGCTTGGGCCAGGATGATGAAAAACTGTTTTTT.

On this clone itself: A read error may produce the germline difference seen at one junction end. This chain connects TRBV6-1 to TRBJ1-3; a weak D match, TRBD1 (5 bases). Germline CDR1 and CDR2: MNHNS and SASEGT. This CDR3 spans 15 amino acids. DNA of the CDR3: TGTGCCAGCATTGAACAGGTCGGCTCTGGAAACACCATATATTTT. It codes for CASIEQVGSGNTIYF.

J is TRBJ2-1 and V is TRBV11-2, with TRBD2 as a possible D gene (5 bases). The germline V gene encodes CDR1 SGHAT and CDR2 FQNNGV. V gave up 5 bases and J gave up 10 bases, with 18 bases separating them. This CDR3 contains 14 residues. The CDR3 nucleotides read TGTGCCAGCAGCGCCTCTCTCCCAGGAGGCGAGCAGTTCTTC. Protein sequence: CASSASLPGGEQFF.

This chain links TRBV10-3 with TRBJ2-1; D possibly corresponds to TRBD2 (5 bases). V shed 4 bases and J shed 7 bases, with 14 bases lying between them. Germline CDR1 and CDR2: ENHRY and SYGVKD. The CDR3 runs to 14 residues. The CDR3 here is CAISVALRGNEQFF. Written as DNA, the CDR3 is TGTGCCATCAGTGTGGCGCTACGAGGGAATGAGCAGTTCTTC.

V is TRBV18 and J is TRBJ2-7; 9 positions agree with TRBD1. The CDR3 is 16 residues long. The ends lost 4 bases at V and 5 bases at J; junction bases unmatched: 12. Germline V gives CDR1 KGHSH, CDR2 LQKENI. CDR3 nucleotide sequence: TGTGCCAGCTCACGACTATCGGGGACAGGGTTTGACGAGCAGTACTTC. It encodes CASSRLSGTGFDEQYF.

A few counts support this clone. This chain links TRBV5-1 with TRBJ2-7; 8 bases line up with TRBD2. CDR1 is SGHRS, CDR2 YFSETQ, per germline. The CDR3 is 14 residues long. V was pared by 4 bases and J by 2 bases, with 5 bases of the junction left unmatched. This chain's CDR3 is CASSPRGGAYEQYF. CDR3 nucleotide sequence: TGCGCCAGCAGCCCCCGGGGGGGCGCCTACGAGCAGTACTTC.

The chain couples TRBV9 to TRBJ2-7; tentatively, D is TRBD2 (5 bases). CDR1 and CDR2 (germline): SGDLS, YYNGEE. V lost 1 base to trimming and J lost 6 bases, with 14 bases between them. The CDR3 runs 14 residues. CDR3 DNA sequence: TGTGCCAGCAGCGTAACAGCACTAGGTCGCGAGCAGTACTTC. This encodes CASSVTALGREQYF.

The chain has TRBV7-3 and TRBJ1-1; TRBD1 matches at 7 bases. The germline V gene has CDR1 SGHTA and CDR2 FQGTGA. V trimming: 5 bases; J trimming: 1 base; junction bases outside the gene matches: 1. The CDR3 is made up of 13 amino acids. The CDR3: CASSRDRNTEAFF. The CDR3 DNA reads TGTGCCAGCAGCCGGGACAGGAACACTGAAGCTTTCTTT.

V usage is TRBV19 and J usage is TRBJ2-2, with 10 bases that match TRBD1. The germline CDR1 and CDR2 sequences are LNHDA and SQIVND (reference sequence). The CDR3 contains 15 residues. J lost 5 bases, V lost 3 bases, and 3 bases had no gene match. The CDR3 DNA follows: TGTGCCAGTAGTATTCGGACAGGGGGGACCGGGGAGCTGTTTTTT. Encoded protein: CASSIRTGGTGELFF.

This clone was counted once. The V gene is TRBV7-3, the J gene TRBJ1-2; the D gene is possibly TRBD1 (6 bases). The CDR3 loop spans 13 amino acids. Germline V gene lookup returns CDR1 SGHTA and CDR2 FQGTGA. Between the trimmed V and J ends, which lost 2 bases and 6 bases, there was a span of 10 bases. In DNA, the CDR3 is TGTGCCAGCAGCTTATCAAGGACAGATGGCTACACCTTC. Its protein is CASSLSRTDGYTF.

There are a few counts of this clone. In the same sample, other DNA sequences code for this CDR3. This sequence joins TRBV19 and TRBJ1-5; 9 bases are a match to TRBD1. This CDR3 spans 14 amino acids. Losses at the gene ends were 2 bases for V and 5 bases for J; bases not matched to a gene: 1. Germline CDR1 is LNHDA and CDR2 is SQIVND (reference sequence). CDR3 sequence reads: CASSIWTGDQPQHF. CDR3 coding DNA: TGTGCCAGTAGTATATGGACAGGGGATCAGCCCCAGCATTTT.

This sequence joins TRBV10-3 and TRBJ1-2; 7 bases fit TRBD1. Germline loops: CDR1 ENHRY, CDR2 SYGVKD. The CDR3 spans 16 residues. After removal of 4 bases from V and 4 bases from J, the junction contained 12 bases not matched to a gene. The CDR3 here is CAISADRQGGPYGYTF. The CDR3 coding sequence is TGTGCCATCAGTGCGGATAGACAGGGTGGGCCCTATGGCTACACCTTC.

This clone was detected a few times. The CDR3 coding sequence is TGCGCCAGCAGCTTAACGGGACTAGCGGGCTACGAGCAGTACTTC. Encoded protein: CASSLTGLAGYEQYF. The chain links TRBV5-1 to TRBJ2-7, with 12 positions matching TRBD2. V lost 2 bases, J lost 3 bases, and 3 bases stayed unmatched. The CDR3 totals 15 residues. Germline CDR1 reads SGHRS; CDR2 reads YFSETQ.

The rearrangement joins TRBV27 to TRBJ2-3; 8 bases align to TRBD1. Germline CDR1 reads MNHEY; CDR2 reads SMNVEV (reference sequence). The CDR3 is made up of 16 amino acids. V lost 4 bases, J lost 3 bases, and 9 bases stayed unmatched. The CDR3, as DNA: TGTGCCAGCAGTTCTCACCGACAGGGGAGTACAGATACGCAGTATTTT. Translating it yields CASSSHRQGSTDTQYF.

V is TRBV19 and J is TRBJ1-4, with a weak D call TRBD1 (5 bases). Germline CDR1 LNHDA, CDR2 SQIVND (reference sequence). The CDR3 consists of 14 residues. V shed 4 bases and J shed 4 bases, with 10 bases lying between them. CDR3 amino acids: CASSKWGDNEKLFF. The CDR3 region has the DNA TGTGCCAGTAGTAAATGGGGGGATAATGAAAAACTGTTTTTT.

The chain combines TRBV10-3 with TRBJ2-1; the D is unclear. The germline gives CDR1 ENHRY, CDR2 SYGVKD. The CDR3 runs to 16 residues. Between the trimmed V and J ends, which lost 3 bases and 3 bases, there was a span of 15 bases. The CDR3 nucleotides are TGTGCCATCAGTGATGGAGCGAGAGTGGGCTACAATGAGCAGTTCTTC. Translation: CAISDGARVGYNEQFF.

The rearrangement links TRBV2 to TRBJ1-5, with D possibly matching TRBD1 (5 bases). Trimming cost V 2 bases and J 5 bases, with 13 bases left between them. The germline V gene has CDR1 SNHLY and CDR2 FYNNEI. The CDR3 extends over 15 amino acids. The CDR3 DNA follows: TGTGCCAGCAGTGAACGGGGGGTCGACCATCAGCCCCAGCATTTT. Protein: CASSERGVDHQPQHF.

This clone appeared a few times. The chain uses TRBV7-9 and TRBJ1-4; 7 bases line up with TRBD1. This CDR3 is 14 amino acids long. With V trimmed by 5 bases and J by 8 bases, 8 bases remained unmatched. Germline V gives CDR1 SEHNR, CDR2 FQNEAQ (reference sequence). Here the CDR3 reads CASSPGQVGEKLFF. In nucleotides, the CDR3 is TGTGCCAGCAGCCCCGGACAGGTTGGGGAAAAACTGTTTTTT.

V usage is TRBV4-3 and J usage is TRBJ1-3; weak D call: TRBD1 (5 bases). Germline CDR1 is LGHNA and CDR2 is YSLEER. V was trimmed by 2 bases and J by 2 bases, leaving 16 bases between them. The CDR3 runs to 17 residues. CDR3 sequence reads: CASSQSPGGTAGNTIYF. The CDR3 DNA reads as TGCGCCAGCAGCCAATCCCCTGGAGGGACCGCTGGAAACACCATATATTTT.

The chain couples TRBV19 to TRBJ2-6, with 10 positions matching TRBD1. The CDR3 is 17 residues long. J lost 1 base, V lost 2 bases, and 2 bases had no gene match. Germline values: CDR1 LNHDA, CDR2 SQIVND (reference sequence). The DNA of the CDR3 is TGTGCCAGTAGTATACGACAGGGGGCGTCTGGGGCCAACGTCCTGACTTTC. This encodes CASSIRQGASGANVLTF. The variable domain in full, with the rest retrieved from reference TRBV19 and TRBJ2-6, is DGGITQSPKYLFRKEGQNVTLSCEQNLNHDAMYWYRQDPGQGLRLIYYSQIVNDFQKGDIAEGYSVSREKKESFPLTVTSAQKNPTAFYLCASSIRQGASGANVLTFGAGSRLTVL.

The rearrangement links TRBV19 to TRBJ1-5; weak D call: TRBD1 (5 bases). The CDR3 consists of 15 residues. Germline CDR1 and CDR2: LNHDA and SQIVND (reference sequence). The ends were cut back, 6 bases at V and 5 bases at J, with 17 bases in the middle. CDR3 sequence reads: CASRLRDWGDQPQHF. The DNA of the CDR3 is TGTGCCAGTAGGCTCAGGGACTGGGGGGATCAGCCCCAGCATTTT.